This TCR beta chain stems from a study of T cells after yellow fever vaccination. Study findings and constraints: A small share of clonotypes appeared in both CD4 and CD8 compartments.

Germline values: CDR1 MGHRA, CDR2 YSYEKL. The CDR3 loop spans 15 amino acids. The ends were cut back, 1 base at V and 0 bases at J, with 7 bases in the middle. Only a few counts were recorded for this clonotype. The antigen remains undetermined. By 5'RACE template switching, TCR cDNA was produced, with a universal primer site and UMIs added in the process. TCRdb reanalysed the 5' RACE reads using MiXCR and keeps one entry per CDR3 protein. The repertoire has nearly 350,000 distinct CDR3 sequences, 7% to 9% of them found once; the top ten carry roughly a sixth. The input for sequencing was PBMCs, taken about 41 days after the first yellow fever vaccination. The chain employs TRBV4-1 and TRBJ1-3; D is unresolved. The TCR sequence derives from a man aged 18 to 30 who received the YFV17D yellow fever vaccine. CDR3 DNA: TGCGCCAGCAGCCAAGTCCGGTCCTCTGGAAACACCATATATTTT. Amino acids: CASSQVRSSGNTIYF.